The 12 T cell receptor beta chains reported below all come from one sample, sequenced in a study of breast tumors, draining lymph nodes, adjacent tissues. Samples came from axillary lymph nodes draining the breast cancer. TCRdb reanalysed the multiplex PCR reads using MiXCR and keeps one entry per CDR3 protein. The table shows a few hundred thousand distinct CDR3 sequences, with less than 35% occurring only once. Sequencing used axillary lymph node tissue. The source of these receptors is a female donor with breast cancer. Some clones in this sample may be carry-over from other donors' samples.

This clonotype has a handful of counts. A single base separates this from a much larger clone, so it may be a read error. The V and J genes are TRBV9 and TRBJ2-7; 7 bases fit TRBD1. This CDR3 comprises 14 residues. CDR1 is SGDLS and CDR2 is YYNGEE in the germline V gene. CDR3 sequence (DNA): TGTGCCAGCAGCGCAGGGGGAATCTCCTACGAGCAGTCCTTC. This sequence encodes CASSAGGISYEQSF.

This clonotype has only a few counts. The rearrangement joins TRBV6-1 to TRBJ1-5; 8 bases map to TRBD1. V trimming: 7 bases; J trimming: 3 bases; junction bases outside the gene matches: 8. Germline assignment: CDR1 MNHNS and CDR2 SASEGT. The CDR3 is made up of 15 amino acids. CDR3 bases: TGTGCCAGCATCTCTGGGACAGGTTACAATCAGCCCCAGCATTTT. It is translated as CASISGTGYNQPQHF.

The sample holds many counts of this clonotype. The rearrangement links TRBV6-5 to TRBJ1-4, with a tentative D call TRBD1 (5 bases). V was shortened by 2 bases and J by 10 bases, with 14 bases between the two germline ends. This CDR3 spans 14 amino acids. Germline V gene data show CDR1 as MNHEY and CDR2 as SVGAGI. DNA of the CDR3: TGTGCCAGCAGTTACGAGGGGCGGGTCGGAAAACTGTTTTTT. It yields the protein CASSYEGRVGKLFF.

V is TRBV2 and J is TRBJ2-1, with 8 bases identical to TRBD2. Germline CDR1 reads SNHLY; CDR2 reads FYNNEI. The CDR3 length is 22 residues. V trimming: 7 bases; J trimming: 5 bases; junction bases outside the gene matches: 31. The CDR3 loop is CASMSRGTRGTGTPLLNNEQFF. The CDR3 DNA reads TGTGCCAGCATGTCGCGGGGGACTAGAGGTACCGGGACGCCCTTGCTGAACAATGAGCAGTTCTTC.

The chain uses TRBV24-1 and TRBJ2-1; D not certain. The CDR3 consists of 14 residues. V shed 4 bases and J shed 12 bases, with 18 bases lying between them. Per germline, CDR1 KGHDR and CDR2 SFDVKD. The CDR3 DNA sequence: TGTGCCACCAGTGACCGAGGACGGTACAGTGGGCAGTTCTTC. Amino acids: CATSDRGRYSGQFF.

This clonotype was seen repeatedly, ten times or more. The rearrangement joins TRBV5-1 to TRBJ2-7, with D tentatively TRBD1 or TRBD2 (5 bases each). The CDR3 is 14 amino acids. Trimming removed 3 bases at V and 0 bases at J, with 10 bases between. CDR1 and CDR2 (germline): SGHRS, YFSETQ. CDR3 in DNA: TGCGCCAGCAGCTCCTCAGGGAGCTCCTACGAGCAGTACTTC. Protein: CASSSSGSSYEQYF.

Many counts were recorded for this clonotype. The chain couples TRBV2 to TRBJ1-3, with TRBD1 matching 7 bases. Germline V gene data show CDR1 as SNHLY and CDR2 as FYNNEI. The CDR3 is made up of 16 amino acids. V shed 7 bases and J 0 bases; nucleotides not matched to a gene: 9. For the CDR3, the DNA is TGTGCCAGCACAAAGGACAGGCAGTTCTCTGGAAACACCATATATTTT. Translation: CASTKDRQFSGNTIYF.

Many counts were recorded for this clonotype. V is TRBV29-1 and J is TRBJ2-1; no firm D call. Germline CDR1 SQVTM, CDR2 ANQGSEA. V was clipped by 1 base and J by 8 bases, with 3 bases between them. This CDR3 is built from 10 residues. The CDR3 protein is CSVEAHEQFF. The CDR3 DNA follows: TGCAGCGTTGAAGCGCATGAGCAGTTCTTC.

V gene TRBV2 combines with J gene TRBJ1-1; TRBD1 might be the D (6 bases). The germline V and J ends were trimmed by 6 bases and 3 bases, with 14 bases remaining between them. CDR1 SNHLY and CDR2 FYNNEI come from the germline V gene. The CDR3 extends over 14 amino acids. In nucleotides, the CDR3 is TGTGCCAGCAGCTTAGAAGCAGGGGACACTGAAGCTTTCTTT. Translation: CASSLEAGDTEAFF. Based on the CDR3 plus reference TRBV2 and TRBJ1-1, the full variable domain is EPEVTQTPSHQVTQMGQEVILRCVPISNHLYFYWYRQILGQKVEFLVSFYNNEISEKSEIFDDQFSVERPDGSNFTLKIRSTKLEDSAMYFCASSLEAGDTEAFFGQGTRLTVV.

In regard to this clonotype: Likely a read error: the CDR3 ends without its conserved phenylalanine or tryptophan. The CDR3 DNA sequence: TGTGCCAGCAGCTCCTCGGGGTCGAGTACCGGGCAGTACCTC. Its protein is CASSSSGSSTGQYL. The chain carries TRBV7-3 and TRBJ2-7; a weak D match, TRBD2 (5 bases). Germline V gene data show CDR1 as SGHTA and CDR2 as FQGTGA. V dropped 4 bases and J dropped 9 bases, with 19 bases sitting between them. The CDR3 runs to 14 residues.

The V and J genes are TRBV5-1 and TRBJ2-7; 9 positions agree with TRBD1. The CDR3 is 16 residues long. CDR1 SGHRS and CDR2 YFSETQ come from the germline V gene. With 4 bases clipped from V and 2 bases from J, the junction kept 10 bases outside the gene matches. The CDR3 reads CASSTAQGARPYEQYF. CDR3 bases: TGCGCCAGCAGCACCGCACAGGGGGCGCGACCCTACGAGCAGTACTTC.

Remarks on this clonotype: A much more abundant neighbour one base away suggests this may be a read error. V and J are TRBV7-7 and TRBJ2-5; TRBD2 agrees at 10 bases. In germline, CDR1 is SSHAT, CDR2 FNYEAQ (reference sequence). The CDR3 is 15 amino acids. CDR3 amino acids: CASSKLAGSQETQHF. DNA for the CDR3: TGTGCTAGCAGCAAACTAGCGGGGAGTCAAGAGACCCAGCACTTC.